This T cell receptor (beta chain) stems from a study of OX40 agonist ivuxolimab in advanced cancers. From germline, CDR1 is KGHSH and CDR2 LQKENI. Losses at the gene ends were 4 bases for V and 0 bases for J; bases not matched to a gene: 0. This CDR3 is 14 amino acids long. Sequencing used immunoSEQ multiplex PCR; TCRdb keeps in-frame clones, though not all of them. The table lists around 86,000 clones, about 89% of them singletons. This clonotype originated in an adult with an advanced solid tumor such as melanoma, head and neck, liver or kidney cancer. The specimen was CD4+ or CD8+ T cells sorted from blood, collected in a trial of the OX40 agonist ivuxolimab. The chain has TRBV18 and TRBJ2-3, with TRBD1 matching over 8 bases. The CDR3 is CASSRDRSTDTQYF. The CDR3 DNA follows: TGTGCCAGCTCACGGGACAGGAGCACAGATACGCAGTATTTT.